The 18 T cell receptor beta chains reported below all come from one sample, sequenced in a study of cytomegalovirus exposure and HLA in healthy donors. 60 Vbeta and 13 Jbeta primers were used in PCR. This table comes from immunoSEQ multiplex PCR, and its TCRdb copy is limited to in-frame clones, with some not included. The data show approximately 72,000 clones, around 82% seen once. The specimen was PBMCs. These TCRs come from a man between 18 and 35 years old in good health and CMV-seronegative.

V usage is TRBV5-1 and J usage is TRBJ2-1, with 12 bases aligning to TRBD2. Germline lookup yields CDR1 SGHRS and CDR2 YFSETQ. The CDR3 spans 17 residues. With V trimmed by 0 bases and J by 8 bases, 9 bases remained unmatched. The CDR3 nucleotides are TGCGCCAGCAGCTTGGCCTTGACTAGCGGGGGTGGGGATGAGCAGTTCTTC. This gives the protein CASSLALTSGGGDEQFF.

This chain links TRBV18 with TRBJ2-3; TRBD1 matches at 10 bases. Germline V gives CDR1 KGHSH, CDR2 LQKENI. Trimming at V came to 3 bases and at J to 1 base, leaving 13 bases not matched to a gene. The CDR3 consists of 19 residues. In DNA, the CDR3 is TGTGCCAGCTCACCCGGGACAGGGGTCAACAGAGAAGGCACAGATACGCAGTATTTT. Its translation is CASSPGTGVNREGTDTQYF.

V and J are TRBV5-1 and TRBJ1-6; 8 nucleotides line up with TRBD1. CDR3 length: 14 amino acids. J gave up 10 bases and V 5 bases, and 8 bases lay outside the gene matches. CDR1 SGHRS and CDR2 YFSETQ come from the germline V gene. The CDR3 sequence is CASRDRVGWSPLHF. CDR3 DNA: TGCGCCAGCAGGGACAGGGTGGGATGGTCACCCCTCCACTTT.

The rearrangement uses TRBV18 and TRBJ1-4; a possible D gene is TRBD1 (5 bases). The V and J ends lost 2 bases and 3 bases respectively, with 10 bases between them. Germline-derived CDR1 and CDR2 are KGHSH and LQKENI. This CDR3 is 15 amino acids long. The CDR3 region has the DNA TGTGCCAGCTCACCAGGGGCCACAGCTAATGAAAAACTGTTTTTT. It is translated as CASSPGATANEKLFF.

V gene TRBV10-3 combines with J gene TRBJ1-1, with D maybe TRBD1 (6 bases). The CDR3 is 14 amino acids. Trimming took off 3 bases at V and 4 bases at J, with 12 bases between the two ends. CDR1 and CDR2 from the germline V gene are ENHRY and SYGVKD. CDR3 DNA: TGTGCCATCAGTGATACCAGGGGAACCACTGAAGCTTTCTTT. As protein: CAISDTRGTTEAFF.

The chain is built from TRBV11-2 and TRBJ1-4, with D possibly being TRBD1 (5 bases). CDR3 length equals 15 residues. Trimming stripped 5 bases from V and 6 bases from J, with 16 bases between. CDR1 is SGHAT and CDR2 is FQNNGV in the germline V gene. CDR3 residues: CASSRGRGVDEKLFF. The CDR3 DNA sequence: TGTGCCAGCAGCCGCGGGAGGGGAGTGGATGAAAAACTGTTTTTT. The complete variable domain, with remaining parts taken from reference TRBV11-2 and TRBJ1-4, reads EAGVAQSPRYKIIEKRQSVAFWCNPISGHATLYWYQQILGQGPKLLIQFQNNGVVDDSQLPKDRFSAERLKGVDSTLKIQPAKLEDSAVYLCASSRGRGVDEKLFFGSGTQLSVL.

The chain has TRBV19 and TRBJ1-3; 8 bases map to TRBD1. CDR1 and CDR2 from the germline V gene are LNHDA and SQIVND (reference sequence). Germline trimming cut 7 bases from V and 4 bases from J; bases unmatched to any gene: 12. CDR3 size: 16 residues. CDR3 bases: TGTGCCAGTAACCCAATTCCAGGGGGCTCCGGAAACACCATATATTTT. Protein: CASNPIPGGSGNTIYF.

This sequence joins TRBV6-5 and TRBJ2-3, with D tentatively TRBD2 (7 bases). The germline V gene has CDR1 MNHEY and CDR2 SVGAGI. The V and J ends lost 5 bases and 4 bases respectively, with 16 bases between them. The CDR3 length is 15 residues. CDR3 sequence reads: CASSPRGAFADTQYF. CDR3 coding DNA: TGTGCCAGCAGTCCCCGGGGGGCGTTTGCAGATACGCAGTATTTT.

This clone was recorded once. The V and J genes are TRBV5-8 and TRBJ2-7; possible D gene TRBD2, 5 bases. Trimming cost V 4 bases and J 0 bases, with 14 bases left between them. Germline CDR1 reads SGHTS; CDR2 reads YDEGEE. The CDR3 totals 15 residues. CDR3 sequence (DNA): TGTGCCAGCAGCCGTGGACTGACCTTCTCCTACGAGCAGTACTTC. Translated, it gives CASSRGLTFSYEQYF.

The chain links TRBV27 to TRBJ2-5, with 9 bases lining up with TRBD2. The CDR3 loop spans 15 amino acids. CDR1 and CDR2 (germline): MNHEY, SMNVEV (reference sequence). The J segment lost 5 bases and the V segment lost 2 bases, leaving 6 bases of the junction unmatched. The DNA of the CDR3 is TGTGCCAGCAGTTTAGGCCTAGCGGGGATGGAGACCCAGTACTTC. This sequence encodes CASSLGLAGMETQYF.

In DNA, the CDR3 is TGTGCCAGCAGCCAAGATCCCCTCACAGATACGCAGTATTTT. It is translated as CASSQDPLTDTQYF. The chain has TRBV14 and TRBJ2-3; D call uncertain. Germline values: CDR1 SGHDN, CDR2 FVKESK. V dropped 0 bases and J dropped 2 bases, with 6 bases sitting between them. This CDR3 is 14 amino acids long.

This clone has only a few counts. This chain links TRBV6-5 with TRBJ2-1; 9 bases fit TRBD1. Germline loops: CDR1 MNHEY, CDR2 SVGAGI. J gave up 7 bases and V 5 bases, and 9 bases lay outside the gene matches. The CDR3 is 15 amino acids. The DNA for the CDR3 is TGTGCCAGCAGTCACACAGGGGGCTCGTTGAATGAGCAGTTCTTC. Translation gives CASSHTGGSLNEQFF.

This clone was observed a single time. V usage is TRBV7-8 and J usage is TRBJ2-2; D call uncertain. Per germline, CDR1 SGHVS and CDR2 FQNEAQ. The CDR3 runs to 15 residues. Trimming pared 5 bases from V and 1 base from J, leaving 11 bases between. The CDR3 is CASSHRVLNTGELFF. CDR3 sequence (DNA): TGTGCCAGCAGCCACCGGGTCCTGAACACCGGGGAGCTGTTTTTT.

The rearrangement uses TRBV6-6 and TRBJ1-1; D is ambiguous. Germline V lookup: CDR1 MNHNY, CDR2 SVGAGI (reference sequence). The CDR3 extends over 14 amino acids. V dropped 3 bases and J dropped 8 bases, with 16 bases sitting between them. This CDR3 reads CASSYLHTAPEAFF. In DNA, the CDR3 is TGTGCCAGCAGTTATCTTCACACAGCTCCCGAAGCTTTCTTT.

In DNA, the CDR3 is TGTGCCATCACTCCGGGACACAGATACGAGCAGTACTTC. Protein product: CAITPGHRYEQYF. The chain uses TRBV28 and TRBJ2-7, with D maybe TRBD1 (6 bases). The CDR3 loop spans 13 amino acids. Germline V lookup: CDR1 MDHEN, CDR2 SYDVKM. Trimming pared 10 bases from V and 4 bases from J, leaving 17 bases between. The full variable domain, completed using reference TRBV28 and TRBJ2-7, is DVKVTQSSRYLVKRTGEKVFLECVQDMDHENMFWYRQDPGLGLRLIYFSYDVKMKEKGDIPEGYSVSREKKERFSLILESASTNQTSMYLCAITPGHRYEQYFGPGTRLTVT.

This CDR3 reads CASSAQGATEAFF. CDR3 sequence (DNA): TGTGCCAGCAGCGCGCAGGGGGCTACTGAAGCTTTCTTT. This sequence joins TRBV11-3 and TRBJ1-1; 8 bases agree with TRBD1. V trimming: 5 bases; J trimming: 5 bases; junction bases outside the gene matches: 4. The CDR3 extends over 13 amino acids. CDR1 SGHNT and CDR2 YENEEA come from the germline V gene.

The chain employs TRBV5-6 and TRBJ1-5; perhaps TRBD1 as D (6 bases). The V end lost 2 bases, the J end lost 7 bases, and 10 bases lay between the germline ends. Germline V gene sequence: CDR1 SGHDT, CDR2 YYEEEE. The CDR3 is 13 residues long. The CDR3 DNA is TGTGCCAGCAGCTTAGGGGGGGGACAGCCCCAGCATTTT. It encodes CASSLGGGQPQHF.

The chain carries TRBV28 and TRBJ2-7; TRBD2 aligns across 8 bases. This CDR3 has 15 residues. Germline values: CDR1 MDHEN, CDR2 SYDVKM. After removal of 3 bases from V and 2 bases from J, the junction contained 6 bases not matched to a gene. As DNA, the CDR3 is TGTGCCAGCAGTTTTCAGGGACTAGGCCCCTACGAGCAGTACTTC. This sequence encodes CASSFQGLGPYEQYF. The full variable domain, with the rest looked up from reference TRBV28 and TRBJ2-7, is DVKVTQSSRYLVKRTGEKVFLECVQDMDHENMFWYRQDPGLGLRLIYFSYDVKMKEKGDIPEGYSVSREKKERFSLILESASTNQTSMYLCASSFQGLGPYEQYFGPGTRLTVT.